The rows below give T cell receptor beta chains drawn from one sample of a study of cytomegalovirus exposure and HLA in healthy donors. Produced via immunoSEQ multiplex PCR; TCRdb's table is partial and in-frame only. There are 110,000 to 150,000 clones in the sample; more than 9.5% occur only once, and under 2% lies in the top ten. Sequenced material: PBMCs. These receptors all come from a man in his forties or fifties in good health and CMV-seronegative. The CDR3 runs from the conserved cysteine through the conserved F or W. Each record gives: clone size, V gene, J gene, D gene, CDR3 protein, CDR3 DNA. The D gene is left open where the match is weak. The size field is filled for only some rows; it gives once, few, many or a size class.

few,TRBV19,TRBJ2-7,TRBD1,CASSMGTGDYEQYF,TGTGCCAGTAGTATGGGGACAGGGGACTACGAGCAGTACTTC
-,TRBV18,TRBJ1-1,-,CASSHQIAGHPNTEAFF,TGTGCCAGCTCGCACCAGATCGCCGGACACCCGAACACTGAAGCTTTCTTT
-,TRBV29-1,TRBJ2-7,-,CSVEARPVDEQYF,TGCAGCGTTGAAGCTAGACCCGTGGACGAGCAGTACTTC
-,TRBV7-6,TRBJ2-5,-,CASSLNRDQETQYF,TGTGCCAGCAGCTTGAACCGGGATCAAGAGACCCAGTACTTC
-,TRBV10-3,TRBJ2-3,TRBD2,CAISSGSSTDTQYF,TGTGCCATCTCCAGCGGGAGTAGCACAGATACGCAGTATTTT
-,TRBV6-5,TRBJ1-1,-,CASSRILGGDTEAFF,TGTGCCAGCAGTCGCATCCTAGGGGGGGACACTGAAGCTTTCTTT
-,TRBV7-8,TRBJ2-5,TRBD2,CASSTKGLARETQYF,TGTGCCAGCAGCACTAAGGGACTAGCCCGAGAGACCCAGTACTTC
-,TRBV5-1,TRBJ2-3,TRBD2,CASSLGAGGPATDTQYF,TGCGCCAGCAGCTTGGGAGCGGGAGGGCCGGCGACAGATACGCAGTATTTT
few,TRBV19,TRBJ2-1,TRBD1,CASSIGQGYEQFF,TGTGCCAGTAGTATAGGACAGGGGTATGAGCAGTTCTTC
few,TRBV6-5,TRBJ1-2,-,CASSSRWAENYGYTF,TGTGCCAGCAGTTCAAGGTGGGCAGAGAACTATGGCTACACCTTC
few,TRBV5-5,TRBJ2-7,TRBD2,CASSQGLAGGYEQYF,TGTGCCAGCAGCCAAGGACTAGCGGGAGGCTACGAGCAGTACTTC
few,TRBV11-1,TRBJ2-1,TRBD2,CASSLSPGLAEAEQFF,TGTGCCAGCAGCTTATCCCCCGGACTAGCTGAAGCTGAGCAGTTCTTC
-,TRBV29-1,TRBJ1-1,-,CSVEEGRGPEAFF,TGCAGCGTTGAAGAGGGGCGGGGGCCTGAAGCTTTCTTT
few,TRBV6-1,TRBJ1-2,TRBD1,CASSDWTGSNYGYTF,TGTGCCAGCAGTGACTGGACAGGCTCTAACTATGGCTACACCTTC
many,TRBV6-5,TRBJ2-2,TRBD2,CASSRGTSETGELFF,TGTGCCAGCAGTCGCGGGACTAGCGAAACCGGGGAGCTGTTTTTT
few,TRBV7-2,TRBJ2-1,TRBD2,CASSLEAGVYNEQFF,TGTGCCAGCAGCTTAGAAGCGGGGGTTTACAATGAGCAGTTCTTC
few,TRBV7-3,TRBJ2-6,-,CASSLNAGISSGANVLTF,TGTGCCAGCAGCTTAAACGCGGGGATAAGCTCTGGGGCCAACGTCCTGACTTTC
-,TRBV5-1,TRBJ2-3,TRBD2,CASSVGSGDKDTQYF,TGCGCCAGCAGCGTTGGTAGCGGGGATAAGGATACGCAGTATTTT
-,TRBV6-1,TRBJ1-2,TRBD1,CASRGGQYYGYTF,TGTGCCAGCAGGGGGGGACAGTACTATGGCTACACCTTC
few,TRBV7-8,TRBJ1-5,-,CASSLGRAGDQPQHF,TGTGCCAGCAGCTTGGGGAGGGCTGGGGATCAGCCCCAGCATTTT
few,TRBV11-2,TRBJ2-3,-,CASSLAGLTDTQYF,TGTGCCAGCAGCTTAGCGGGACTCACAGATACGCAGTATTTT
few,TRBV7-3,TRBJ1-1,-,CASSEQGENTEAFF,TGTGCCAGCAGCGAACAGGGTGAGAACACTGAAGCTTTCTTT
-,TRBV5-1,TRBJ1-1,TRBD1,CASSLEGTGELNTEAFF,TGCGCCAGCAGCTTGGAAGGGACAGGGGAGTTGAACACTGAAGCTTTCTTT
few,TRBV5-1,TRBJ2-3,TRBD1,CASSQLPGQGADTQYF,TGCGCCAGCAGCCAGCTCCCGGGACAGGGGGCAGATACGCAGTATTTT
few,TRBV5-1,TRBJ2-6,-,CASSLDFTRSGANVLTF,TGCGCCAGCAGCTTGGACTTTACTAGATCTGGGGCCAACGTCCTGACTTTC
-,TRBV28,TRBJ1-2,TRBD1,CASSFSGQPSYGYTF,TGTGCCAGCAGTTTTTCGGGACAGCCTAGCTATGGCTACACCTTC
-,TRBV11-2,TRBJ2-7,-,CASSPSGVEQYF,TGTGCCAGCAGCCCCTCGGGGGTCGAGCAGTACTTC
few,TRBV4-1,TRBJ2-5,TRBD2,CASSQDQRGLQETQYF,TGCGCCAGCAGCCAAGACCAGCGGGGACTACAAGAGACCCAGTACTTC
-,TRBV7-6,TRBJ2-5,-,CASSLGGGYQETQYF,TGTGCCAGCAGCCTAGGGGGGGGGTACCAAGAGACCCAGTACTTC
few,TRBV19,TRBJ2-7,-,CASSLTRDSYEQYF,TGTGCCAGTAGTTTGACCAGGGATTCCTACGAGCAGTACTTC
-,TRBV6-1,TRBJ2-1,TRBD2,CASSEARIAGAPPPYNEQFF,TGTGCCAGCAGTGAAGCGCGAATAGCGGGGGCCCCACCCCCCTACAATGAGCAGTTCTTC
few,TRBV19,TRBJ2-5,-,CASSIVLQETQYF,TGTGCCAGTAGTATTGTCTTACAAGAGACCCAGTACTTC
few,TRBV6-1,TRBJ2-7,TRBD1,CASGDRGYEQYF,TGTGCCAGCGGGGACAGGGGCTACGAGCAGTACTTC
-,TRBV2,TRBJ1-1,-,CASSGGGGEWNTEAFF,TGTGCCAGCAGTGGGGGGGGCGGGGAGTGGAACACTGAAGCTTTCTTT
-,TRBV28,TRBJ2-3,TRBD1,CASSSGQGYTDTQYF,TGTGCCAGCAGTTCGGGACAGGGTTACACAGATACGCAGTATTTT
-,TRBV5-1,TRBJ2-3,TRBD1,CASSLGGQGADTQYF,TGCGCCAGCAGCTTGGGGGGACAGGGGGCAGATACGCAGTATTTT
-,TRBV7-2,TRBJ2-3,TRBD2,CASSSKLAGGTDTQYF,TGTGCCAGCAGCTCCAAGCTAGCGGGAGGGACAGATACGCAGTATTTT
few,TRBV25-1,TRBJ2-7,TRBD1,CASQQGPLYEQYF,TGTGCCTCCCAACAGGGGCCGCTATACGAGCAGTACTTC
-,TRBV5-6,TRBJ1-3,-,CASSYRTGTSGNTIYF,TGTGCCAGCAGCTATAGAACAGGGACCTCTGGAAACACCATATATTTT
few,TRBV7-8,TRBJ1-1,-,CASSVTGPNTEAFF,TGTGCCAGCAGCGTCACAGGGCCGAACACTGAAGCTTTCTTT
few,TRBV6-5,TRBJ1-4,-,CASRATNVAEKLFF,TGTGCCAGCAGGGCCACCAACGTAGCCGAAAAACTGTTTTTT
few,TRBV7-3,TRBJ2-3,-,CASSSSTDTQYF,TGTGCCAGCAGCTCAAGCACAGATACGCAGTATTTT
-,TRBV19,TRBJ1-5,TRBD1,CASVEGTAANQPQHF,TGTGCCAGTGTGGAAGGGACAGCAGCCAATCAGCCCCAGCATTTT
many,TRBV19,TRBJ2-1,-,CASSIFLASRPSPYNEQFF,TGTGCCAGTAGTATTTTCCTAGCGAGTCGACCGAGCCCCTACAATGAGCAGTTCTTC
-,TRBV15,TRBJ1-5,TRBD1,CATARLQGAGNQPQHF,TGTGCCACCGCAAGATTACAGGGGGCAGGCAATCAGCCCCAGCATTTT
-,TRBV7-8,TRBJ2-4,TRBD2,CASSLSGGALGNIQYF,TGTGCCAGCAGCTTAAGCGGGGGGGCTCTTGGGAACATTCAGTACTTC
-,TRBV14,TRBJ1-2,-,CARSIIASYGYTF,TGTGCCAGAAGTATAATAGCTAGCTATGGCTACACCTTC
once,TRBV5-4,TRBJ2-7,-,CASSAGTASYEQYF,TGTGCCAGCAGCGCTGGGACTGCCTCCTACGAGCAGTACTTC
few,TRBV11-3,TRBJ2-1,-,CASSPLRANNEQFF,TGTGCCAGCAGCCCCCTTAGAGCCAACAATGAGCAGTTCTTC
-,TRBV7-8,TRBJ2-5,TRBD2,CASSLAGGLQETQYF,TGTGCCAGCAGCCTAGCGGGGGGGCTACAAGAGACCCAGTACTTC
few,TRBV19,TRBJ2-3,TRBD2,CASSMPSGGADTQYF,TGTGCCAGTAGTATGCCTAGCGGGGGGGCTGATACGCAGTATTTT
-,TRBV2,TRBJ1-5,TRBD1,CASSRTGVQPQHF,TGTGCCAGCAGCCGGACAGGGGTCCAGCCCCAGCATTTT
few,TRBV10-2,TRBJ2-5,TRBD1,CASAGTERETQYF,TGCGCCAGCGCCGGGACAGAGAGGGAGACCCAGTACTTC
-,TRBV9,TRBJ1-2,TRBD1,CASSVDLGTGLRNYGYTF,TGTGCCAGCAGCGTAGACCTCGGGACAGGGCTTAGGAACTATGGCTACACCTTC
-,TRBV5-1,TRBJ2-5,TRBD2,CASRLGGEETQYF,TGCGCCAGCCGCCTGGGGGGGGAGGAGACCCAGTACTTC
-,TRBV4-2,TRBJ2-7,-,CASSQPPQGRGFYEQYF,TGTGCCAGCAGCCAACCCCCCCAGGGGCGGGGGTTCTACGAGCAGTACTTC
-,TRBV25-1,TRBJ2-7,TRBD2,CASSDPAGGRTYEQYF,TGTGCCAGCAGTGATCCTGCGGGGGGCCGAACCTACGAGCAGTACTTC